This entry is about one T cell receptor beta chain. These data originate in a study of shared T cell receptors in the human thymus. Data came from immunoSEQ multiplex PCR; TCRdb stores just in-frame clones and leaves some out. This table has some 700,000 clones, roughly 88% appearing once. V was cut by 5 bases and J by 1 base, with 14 bases left in between. Germline V gene data show CDR1 as SGHVS and CDR2 as FQNEAQ. The CDR3 extends over 15 amino acids. These data also formed part of another study, on human thymus T cells. As reported in that work: The donor group consisted of healthy Finnish infants who were having corrective surgery for congenital heart defects. Thymus was obtained from resections taken during corrective heart surgery. The authors found apparently biased V and J gene usage in thymic and blood repertoires. Related reports documented highly overlapping thymic repertoires among unrelated individuals.

The source material was thymocytes. The receptor was isolated from a boy under two years old with a congenital heart defect. The chain carries TRBV7-8 and TRBJ1-1; D call uncertain. As DNA, the CDR3 is TGTGCCAGCAGCGGAGGAGCGGTTGGGAACACTGAAGCTTTCTTT. It is translated as CASSGGAVGNTEAFF.